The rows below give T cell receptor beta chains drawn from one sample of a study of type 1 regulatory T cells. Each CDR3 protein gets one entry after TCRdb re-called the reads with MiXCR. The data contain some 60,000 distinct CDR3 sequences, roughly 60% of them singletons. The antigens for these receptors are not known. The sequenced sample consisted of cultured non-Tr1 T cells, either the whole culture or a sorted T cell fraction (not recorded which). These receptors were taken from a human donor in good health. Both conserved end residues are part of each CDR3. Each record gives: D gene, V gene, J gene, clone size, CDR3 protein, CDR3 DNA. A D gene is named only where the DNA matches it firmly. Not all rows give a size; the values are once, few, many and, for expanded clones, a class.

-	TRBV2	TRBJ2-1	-	CASRVQGPSSEQFF	TGTGCCAGCAGGGTACAGGGCCCGAGTAGTGAGCAGTTCTTC
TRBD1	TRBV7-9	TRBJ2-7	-	CATTGQGASYEQYF	TGTGCCACCACCGGACAGGGGGCATCCTACGAGCAGTACTTC
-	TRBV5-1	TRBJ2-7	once	CASSSPGIPRHEQYF	TGCGCCAGCAGCTCCCCCGGGATCCCACGCCACGAGCAGTACTTC
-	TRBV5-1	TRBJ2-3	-	CASSLRGAGGDTQYF	TGCGCCAGCAGCCTTCGGGGGGCAGGGGGAGATACGCAGTATTTT
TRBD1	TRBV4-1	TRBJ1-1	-	CASSQFYPDRGLGDTEAFF	TGCGCCAGCAGCCAATTTTACCCGGACAGGGGGTTAGGGGACACTGAAGCTTTCTTT
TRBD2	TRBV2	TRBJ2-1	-	CASSGTSSNEQFF	TGTGCCAGCAGCGGGACTAGCAGCAATGAGCAGTTCTTC
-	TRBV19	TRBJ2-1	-	CASSPLNNEQFF	TGTGCCAGTAGTCCCCTCAACAATGAGCAGTTCTTC
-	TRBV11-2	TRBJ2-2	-	CASSLVAVGNTGELFF	TGTGCCAGCAGCTTAGTAGCGGTTGGGAACACCGGGGAGCTGTTTTTT
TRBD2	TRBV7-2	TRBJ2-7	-	CASSLFAGGGSEQYF	TGTGCCAGCAGCTTATTCGCGGGAGGTGGGTCCGAGCAGTACTTC
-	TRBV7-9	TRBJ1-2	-	CASSLDSGYGYTF	TGTGCCAGCAGCTTAGACTCGGGCTATGGCTACACCTTC
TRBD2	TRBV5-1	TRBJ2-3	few	CASSWGTSGNTDTQYF	TGCGCCAGCAGCTGGGGGACTAGCGGAAACACAGATACGCAGTATTTT
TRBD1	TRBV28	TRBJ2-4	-	CASSLFSGGDIQYF	TGTGCCAGCAGTTTATTCTCAGGGGGAGACATTCAGTACTTC
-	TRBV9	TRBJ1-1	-	CASSATTVNTEAFF	TGTGCCAGCAGCGCGACTACAGTGAACACTGAAGCTTTCTTT
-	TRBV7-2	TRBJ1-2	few	CASSFQLNYGYTF	TGTGCCAGCAGCTTCCAGCTAAACTATGGCTACACCTTC
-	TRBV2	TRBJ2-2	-	CASRLAGCIGTGELFF	TGTGCCAGCAGGTTGGCGGGATGTATTGGCACCGGGGAGCTGTTTTTT
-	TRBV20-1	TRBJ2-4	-	CSAREFGPGHIRNIQYF	TGCAGTGCTAGAGAATTCGGCCCTGGACACATAAGGAACATTCAGTACTTC
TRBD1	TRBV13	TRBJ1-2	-	CASSFRQGDGYTF	TGTGCCAGCAGCTTTAGACAGGGCGATGGCTACACCTTC
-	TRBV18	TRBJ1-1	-	CASSPRYGGRSTEAFF	TGTGCCAGCTCACCTCGGTACGGGGGCCGGAGCACTGAAGCTTTCTTT
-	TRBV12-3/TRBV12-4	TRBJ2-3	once	CASTLGGRGADTQYF	TGTGCCAGCACACTAGGGGGCCGGGGGGCGGATACGCAGTATTTT
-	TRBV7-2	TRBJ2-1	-	CASSLSTNSYNEQFF	TGTGCCAGCAGCCTTTCTACGAACTCCTACAATGAGCAGTTCTTC
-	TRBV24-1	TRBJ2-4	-	CATSDLKDNGYIQYF	TGTGCCACCAGTGATTTAAAGGACAACGGGTACATTCAGTACTTC
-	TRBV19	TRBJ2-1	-	CASSIRGNYNEQFF	TGTGCCAGTAGTATTCGCGGAAACTACAATGAGCAGTTCTTC
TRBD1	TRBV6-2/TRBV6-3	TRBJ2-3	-	CASRLLGTGSSDTQYF	TGTGCCAGCAGGCTCCTTGGGACAGGCTCCAGCGATACGCAGTATTTT
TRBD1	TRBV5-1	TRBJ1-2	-	CASSLDGQGFNYGYTF	TGCGCCAGCAGCTTGGACGGACAGGGATTTAACTATGGCTACACCTTC
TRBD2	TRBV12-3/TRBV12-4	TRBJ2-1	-	CASSLFLLAGWDSSYNEQFF	TGTGCCAGCAGTTTATTTCTTCTAGCGGGGTGGGATAGCTCCTACAATGAGCAGTTCTTC
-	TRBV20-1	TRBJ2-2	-	CSARDGRAAQGGELFF	TGCAGTGCTAGAGATGGCCGGGCTGCTCAAGGCGGGGAGCTGTTTTTT
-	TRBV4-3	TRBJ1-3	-	CASSQQNRVGNTIYF	TGCGCCAGCAGCCAGCAAAACAGGGTCGGAAACACCATATATTTT
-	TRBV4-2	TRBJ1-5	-	CASSQGGDQPQHF	TGTGCCAGCAGCCAAGGAGGGGATCAGCCCCAGCATTTT